Listed here are 9 T cell receptor beta chains from one sample, sequenced in a study of control samples from healthy donors and cancer patients. Produced via immunoSEQ multiplex PCR; TCRdb's table is partial and in-frame only. This repertoire shows 100,000 to 150,000 clones, approximately 92% found once; its top ten account for 0.58%. The specimen was PBMCs. The receptors stem from a man of 80 years or more with head and neck cancer.

In its sample, this clone was seen once. This sequence joins TRBV19 and TRBJ1-4; a possible D gene is TRBD1 (6 bases). V was cut by 8 bases and J by 4 bases, with 14 bases left in between. CDR3 length equals 14 residues. The germline gives CDR1 LNHDA, CDR2 SQIVND (reference sequence). The CDR3 region is CASRKQGVNEKLFF. For the CDR3, the DNA is TGTGCCAGTCGAAAACAGGGTGTTAATGAAAAACTGTTTTTT.

The count of this clone is one. The genes are TRBV19 and TRBJ1-5, with a tentative D call TRBD1 (5 bases). CDR3 length: 15 amino acids. The V and J ends lost 6 bases and 7 bases respectively, with 19 bases between them. Germline-derived CDR1 and CDR2 are LNHDA and SQIVND (reference sequence). DNA for the CDR3: TGTGCCAGTAGATCCGGGGGAGGAATACAACAGCCCCAGCATTTT. Protein product: CASRSGGGIQQPQHF.

This chain uses TRBV20-1 with TRBJ2-3; maybe TRBD1 (6 bases). In germline, CDR1 is DFQATT, CDR2 SNEGSKA (reference sequence). V lost 3 bases, J lost 2 bases, and 24 bases lay in between. CDR3 size: 18 residues. CDR3 coding DNA: TGCAGTGCTAGTCCTCGCCTAGGGGCAGGGGTGGCCACAGATACGCAGTATTTT. Protein sequence: CSASPRLGAGVATDTQYF.

The chain is built from TRBV12-3 or TRBV12-4 and TRBJ1-4; the D is unclear. This CDR3 region has 13 residues. Trimming shortened V by 3 bases and J by 15 bases, and 17 bases separated the two germline ends. In DNA form, the CDR3 reads TGTGCCAGCAGTTTGCTCGGGCCGGGAGAGTTGTTTTTT. It encodes CASSLLGPGELFF.

The chain employs TRBV19 and TRBJ1-4, with a possible D match to TRBD1 (6 bases). V was shortened by 3 bases and J by 4 bases, with 12 bases between the two germline ends. The CDR3 is 15 residues long. CDR1 is LNHDA, CDR2 SQIVND, per germline (reference sequence). The CDR3 bases are TGTGCCAGTAGTATTCGGCAGGGGATTAATGAAAAACTGTTTTTT. Amino acid sequence: CASSIRQGINEKLFF.

The J gene is TRBJ2-7, the V gene TRBV5-4; 8 nucleotides align to TRBD2. This CDR3 has 14 residues. Per the germline V gene, CDR1 is SGHNT and CDR2 is YYREEE (reference sequence). J gave up 6 bases and V 1 base, and 6 bases lay outside the gene matches. The CDR3 DNA reads as TGTGCCAGCAGCTTGCCGGGAGGGCCTCGCGAGCAGTACTTC. It codes for CASSLPGGPREQYF.

This clone came up once. This chain links TRBV25-1 with TRBJ1-2; TRBD1 matches at 9 bases. Unmatched junction bases numbered 6, after V lost 0 bases and J lost 4 bases. The CDR3 is 16 residues long. Germline V gene data show CDR1 as MGHDK and CDR2 as SYGVNS. DNA for the CDR3: TGTGCCAGCAGTGAATATGGAAGGGACAGGGCCTATGGCTACACCTTC. Translation gives CASSEYGRDRAYGYTF.

This clone was detected a few times. The V and J genes are TRBV7-9 and TRBJ1-3; D not certain. Trimming cost V 5 bases and J 4 bases, with 24 bases left between them. CDR3 length equals 18 residues. Looked up from germline, CDR1 is SEHNR and CDR2 is FQNEAQ (reference sequence). The CDR3 sequence: CASSPPSYRPRGGNTIYF. The DNA of the CDR3 is TGTGCCAGCAGCCCCCCCTCGTATAGACCCCGGGGAGGAAACACCATATATTTT.

The J gene is TRBJ2-2, the V gene TRBV5-1, with D tentatively TRBD1 (5 bases). CDR3 size: 15 residues. Germline V gene sequence: CDR1 SGHRS, CDR2 YFSETQ. V dropped 2 bases and J dropped 7 bases, with 15 bases sitting between them. The CDR3 region is CASSLGRADDGELFF. CDR3 sequence (DNA): TGCGCCAGCAGCTTAGGCAGGGCCGATGACGGGGAGCTGTTTTTT.